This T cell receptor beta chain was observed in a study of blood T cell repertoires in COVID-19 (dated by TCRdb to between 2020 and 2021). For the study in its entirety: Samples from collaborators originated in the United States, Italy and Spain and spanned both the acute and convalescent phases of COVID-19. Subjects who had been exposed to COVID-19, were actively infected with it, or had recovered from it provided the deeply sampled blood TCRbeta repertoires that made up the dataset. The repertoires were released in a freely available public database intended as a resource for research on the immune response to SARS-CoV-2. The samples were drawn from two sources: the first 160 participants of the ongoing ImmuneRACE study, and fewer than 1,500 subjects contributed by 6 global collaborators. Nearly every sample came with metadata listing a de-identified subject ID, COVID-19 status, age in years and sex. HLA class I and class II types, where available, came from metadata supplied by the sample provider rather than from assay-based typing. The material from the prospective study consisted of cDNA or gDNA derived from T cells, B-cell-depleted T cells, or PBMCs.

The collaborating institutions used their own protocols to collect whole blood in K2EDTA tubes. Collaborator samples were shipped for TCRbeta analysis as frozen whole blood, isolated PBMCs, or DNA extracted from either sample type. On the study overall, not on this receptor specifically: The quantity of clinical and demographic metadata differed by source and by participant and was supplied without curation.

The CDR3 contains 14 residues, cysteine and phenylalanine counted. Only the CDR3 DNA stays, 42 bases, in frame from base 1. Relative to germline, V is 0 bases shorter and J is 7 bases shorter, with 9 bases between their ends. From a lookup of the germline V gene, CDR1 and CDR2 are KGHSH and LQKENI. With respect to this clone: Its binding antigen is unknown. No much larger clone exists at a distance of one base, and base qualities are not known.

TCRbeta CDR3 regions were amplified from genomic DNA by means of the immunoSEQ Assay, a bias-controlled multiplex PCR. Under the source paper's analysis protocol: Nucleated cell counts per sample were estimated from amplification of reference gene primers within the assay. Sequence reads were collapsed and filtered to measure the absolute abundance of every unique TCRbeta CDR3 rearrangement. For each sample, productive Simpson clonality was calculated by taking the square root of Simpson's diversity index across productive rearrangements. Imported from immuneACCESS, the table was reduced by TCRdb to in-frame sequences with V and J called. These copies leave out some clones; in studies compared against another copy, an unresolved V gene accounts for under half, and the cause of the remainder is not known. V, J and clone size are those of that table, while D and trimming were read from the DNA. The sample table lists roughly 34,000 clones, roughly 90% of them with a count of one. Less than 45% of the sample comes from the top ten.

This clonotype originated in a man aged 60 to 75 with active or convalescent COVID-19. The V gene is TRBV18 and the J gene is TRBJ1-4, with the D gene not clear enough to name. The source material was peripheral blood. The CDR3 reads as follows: CASSPPEGGEKLFF. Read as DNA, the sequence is TGTGCCAGCTCACCACCAGAGGGAGGTGAAAAACTGTTTTTT. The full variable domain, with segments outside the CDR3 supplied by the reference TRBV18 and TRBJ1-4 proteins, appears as NAGVMQNPRHLVRRRGQEARLRCSPMKGHSHVYWYRQLPEEGLKFMVYLQKENIIDESGMPKERFSAEFPKEGPSILRIQQVVRGDSAAYFCASSPPEGGEKLFFGSGTQLSVL.